The 28 T cell receptor beta chains below all came from one sample that was sequenced in a study of blood T cell repertoires in COVID-19. This table comes from immunoSEQ multiplex PCR, and its TCRdb copy is limited to in-frame clones, with some not included. This sample has 20,000 to 25,000 clones, with 65% to 90% found just once. Sample: peripheral blood. The source is a human donor with acute or convalescent COVID-19. The donor label of this sample is uncertain.

The chain is built from TRBV24-1 and TRBJ2-3, with TRBD1 matching 7 bases. V shed 4 bases, J shed 1 base, and the junction held 4 bases outside the gene matches. Germline values: CDR1 KGHDR, CDR2 SFDVKD. This CDR3 spans 15 amino acids. The CDR3 bases are TGTGCCACCAGTGACACAGGGGAAGGCACAGATACGCAGTATTTT. This gives the protein CATSDTGEGTDTQYF.

This clone was detected once. This CDR3 reads CASSPLGGPLGGYTF. In nucleotides, the CDR3 is TGTGCCAGCTCACCATTAGGAGGGCCTTTGGGGGGCTACACCTTC. The chain joins TRBV18 to TRBJ1-2; D unresolved. Germline V gene sequence: CDR1 KGHSH, CDR2 LQKENI. Trimming took off 2 bases at V and 8 bases at J, with 18 bases between the two ends. The CDR3 is made up of 15 amino acids.

This clone was counted a few times. V is TRBV19 and J is TRBJ1-1; no clear D gene. Germline V CDR1 and CDR2: LNHDA, SQIVND (reference sequence). The CDR3 loop spans 15 amino acids. V was pared by 2 bases and J by 3 bases, with 13 bases between. The CDR3 nucleotides are TGTGCCAGTAGTATAAGCCGGATCGGGGACACTGAAGCTTTCTTT. It is translated as CASSISRIGDTEAFF.

The chain recombines TRBV9 with TRBJ2-7; 10 nucleotides align to TRBD2. Germline CDR1 and CDR2: SGDLS and YYNGEE. Trimming took 0 bases from V and 2 from J; bases not matched to a gene: 2. This CDR3 contains 15 residues. The CDR3 loop reads CASSVGSGGAYEQYF. CDR3 in DNA: TGTGCCAGCAGCGTAGGGAGCGGGGGGGCCTACGAGCAGTACTTC.

The chain couples TRBV5-6 to TRBJ1-3; D unclear. The CDR3 covers 16 residues. Per germline, CDR1 SGHDT and CDR2 YYEEEE. The germline V and J ends were trimmed by 0 bases and 0 bases, with 10 bases remaining between them. The CDR3 here is CASSLGQIVSGNTIYF. The CDR3 DNA reads as TGTGCCAGCAGCTTGGGGCAGATCGTCTCTGGAAACACCATATATTTT.

The V call is TRBV14, the J call TRBJ2-3; 7 positions agree with TRBD2. Germline V gene sequence: CDR1 SGHDN, CDR2 FVKESK. The V and J ends lost 4 bases and 2 bases, in that order; junction bases with no gene match: 9. CDR3 length equals 16 residues. CDR3 in DNA: TGTGCCAGCAGCCTAAGCGGGATCAGAACCACAGATACGCAGTATTTT. Its translation is CASSLSGIRTTDTQYF.

This CDR3 is CSVAVLTDEQYF. The CDR3, as DNA: TGCAGCGTTGCGGTTTTGACAGACGAGCAGTACTTC. V usage is TRBV29-1 and J usage is TRBJ2-7; the D gene is possibly TRBD1 (5 bases). This CDR3 has 12 amino acids. CDR1 and CDR2 (germline): SQVTM, ANQGSEA. V was cut by 4 bases and J by 5 bases, with 12 bases left in between.

This chain uses TRBV5-6 with TRBJ2-1; 8 nucleotides align to TRBD2. The trim removed 1 base at V and 0 bases at J, leaving 6 bases unmatched. Germline V gene sequence: CDR1 SGHDT, CDR2 YYEEEE. The CDR3 length is 17 residues. The DNA for the CDR3 is TGTGCCAGCAGCTTGAAACAGCGGGGGAGCTCCTACAATGAGCAGTTCTTC. It translates to CASSLKQRGSSYNEQFF.

The chain uses TRBV5-6 and TRBJ2-7; TRBD1 might be the D (6 bases). The V gene's germline CDR1 is SGHDT and CDR2 YYEEEE. V was clipped by 6 bases and J by 0 bases, with 13 bases between them. The CDR3 has 14 amino acids. CDR3: CASNRVGLSYEQYF. The CDR3 region has the DNA TGTGCCAGCAACAGGGTTGGTCTCTCCTACGAGCAGTACTTC.

The rearrangement links TRBV19 to TRBJ2-5; the match to TRBD2 covers 7 bases. Looked up from germline, CDR1 is LNHDA and CDR2 is SQIVND (reference sequence). Trimming took 1 base from V and 1 from J; bases not matched to a gene: 3. The CDR3 totals 15 residues. The CDR3 nucleotides read TGTGCCAGTAGTATAGGGCCTAGCGGCCAAGAGACCCAGTACTTC. Translated: CASSIGPSGQETQYF.

The rearrangement joins TRBV3-1 (or the pseudogene TRBV3-2) to TRBJ1-2; D is possibly TRBD1 (6 bases). Germline values: CDR1 LGHDT, CDR2 YNNKEL (reference sequence). Between the trimmed V and J ends, which lost 3 bases and 8 bases, there was a span of 16 bases. The CDR3 covers 14 residues. The CDR3, as DNA: TGTGCCAGCAGCCACCCAGGGGCACCAAACGGCTACACCTTC. The encoded protein is CASSHPGAPNGYTF.

The chain combines TRBV10-3 with TRBJ2-1; 13 nucleotides line up with TRBD2. This CDR3 is built from 15 residues. Trimming removed 4 bases from V and 3 bases from J; junction bases left unmatched: 0. The germline V gene encodes CDR1 ENHRY and CDR2 SYGVKD. The CDR3 is CAISGTSGGYNEQFF. The CDR3 region has the DNA TGTGCCATCAGTGGGACTAGCGGGGGCTACAATGAGCAGTTCTTC.

This chain connects TRBV30 to TRBJ2-1, with D maybe TRBD1 (5 bases). Between the trimmed V and J ends, which lost 2 bases and 11 bases, there was a span of 13 bases. This CDR3 spans 12 amino acids. Germline CDR1 reads GTSNPN; CDR2 reads SVGIG (reference sequence). The CDR3 region is CAWSLGQGKQFF. Written as DNA, the CDR3 is TGTGCCTGGAGTTTGGGGCAGGGCAAGCAGTTCTTC.

The rearrangement joins TRBV19 to TRBJ2-1; D perhaps matches TRBD2 (6 bases). V was pared by 1 base and J by 8 bases, with 12 bases between. CDR3 length: 14 amino acids. The germline gives CDR1 LNHDA, CDR2 SQIVND (reference sequence). The CDR3 sequence: CASSIGNQRDEQFF. CDR3 DNA: TGTGCCAGTAGTATAGGGAACCAGCGGGATGAGCAGTTCTTC.

The CDR3 spells CAISERQNTEAFF. The CDR3 bases are TGTGCCATCAGTGAGAGACAGAACACTGAAGCTTTCTTT. The chain combines TRBV10-3 with TRBJ1-1, with D unresolved. V was clipped by 2 bases and J by 1 base, with 5 bases between them. Germline CDR1 is ENHRY and CDR2 is SYGVKD. CDR3 size: 13 residues.

This sequence joins TRBV5-5 and TRBJ2-3; 13 nucleotides agree with TRBD2. Unmatched junction bases numbered 4, after V lost 4 bases and J lost 8 bases. CDR1 SGHKS and CDR2 YYEKEE come from the germline V gene (reference sequence). CDR3 length equals 14 residues. The CDR3 reads CASSRTSGSSTQYF. CDR3 sequence (DNA): TGTGCCAGCAGCCGGACTAGCGGGAGTAGTACGCAGTATTTT. Full variable domain (outside the CDR3, taken from reference TRBV5-5 and TRBJ2-3): DAGVTQSPTHLIKTRGQQVTLRCSPISGHKSVSWYQQVLGQGPQFIFQYYEKEERGRGNFPDRFSARQFPNYSSELNVNALLLGDSALYLCASSRTSGSSTQYFGPGTRLTVL.

This clone was counted between two and nine times. The rearrangement uses TRBV6-2 or TRBV6-3 and TRBJ2-2; 9 bases agree with TRBD1. Germline assignment: CDR1 MNHEY and CDR2 SVGEGT. Losses at the gene ends were 5 bases for V and 4 bases for J; bases not matched to a gene: 5. This CDR3 spans 15 amino acids. DNA of the CDR3: TGTGCCAGCAGTACCTGGGGACAGGGCACCGGGGAGCTGTTTTTT. Translating it yields CASSTWGQGTGELFF.

This chain joins TRBV6-5 and TRBJ2-3; 10 bases match TRBD1. Germline V gene data show CDR1 as MNHEY and CDR2 as SVGAGI. CDR3 length: 15 residues. V shed 8 bases, J shed 1 base, and the junction held 6 bases outside the gene matches. In DNA, the CDR3 is TGTGCCAGCGTTTGGACAGGGGGTGGCACAGATACGCAGTATTTT. Translated: CASVWTGGGTDTQYF.

The CDR3 DNA is TGTGCCAGTAGTACGCAAACTAGCGGGGATACGCAGTATTTT. Protein: CASSTQTSGDTQYF. This chain links TRBV19 with TRBJ2-3; 9 positions match TRBD2. V lost 4 bases and J lost 6; bases outside the gene matches: 5. Germline-derived CDR1 and CDR2 are LNHDA and SQIVND (reference sequence). There are 14 residues in the CDR3.

The chain has TRBV6-1 and TRBJ2-4; D may be TRBD1 (6 bases). The CDR3 spans 16 residues. Germline lookup yields CDR1 MNHNS and CDR2 SASEGT. The V end lost 3 bases, the J end lost 5 bases, and 17 bases lay between the germline ends. The CDR3 DNA follows: TGTGCCAGCAGTGACGTGAGGGGCAGGGGACAAAACATTCAGTACTTC. It yields the protein CASSDVRGRGQNIQYF.

This clone was observed a few times. CDR3 bases: TGCGCCAGCAGCTTCGACAGGGGGCAATACGAGCAGTACTTC. Translated, it gives CASSFDRGQYEQYF. The rearrangement joins TRBV5-1 to TRBJ2-7; 10 bases align to TRBD1. Trimming took 2 bases from V and 4 from J; bases not matched to a gene: 3. Germline V gene sequence: CDR1 SGHRS, CDR2 YFSETQ. This CDR3 contains 14 residues.

The chain has TRBV5-1 and TRBJ2-3; possibly TRBD1 for D (6 bases). V lost 5 bases to trimming and J lost 3 bases, with 7 bases between them. From germline, CDR1 is SGHRS and CDR2 YFSETQ. This CDR3 has 12 residues. This CDR3 reads CASSGQTDTQYF. CDR3 DNA sequence: TGCGCCAGCAGTGGACAGACAGATACGCAGTATTTT.

The chain joins TRBV6-5 to TRBJ2-3, with TRBD2 matching over 9 bases. Per the germline V gene, CDR1 is MNHEY and CDR2 is SVGAGI. The CDR3 totals 13 residues. V trimming: 8 bases; J trimming: 4 bases; junction bases outside the gene matches: 4. CDR3 sequence: CASGTSRADTQYF. The CDR3 DNA reads as TGTGCCAGCGGGACTAGCAGGGCAGATACGCAGTATTTT.

This chain connects TRBV5-1 to TRBJ1-2; TRBD1 might be the D (6 bases). Germline V CDR1 and CDR2: SGHRS, YFSETQ. This CDR3 region has 16 residues. The ends were cut back, 0 bases at V and 8 bases at J, with 20 bases in the middle. The CDR3 sequence is CASSLGGQVVYGGYTF. CDR3 nucleotide sequence: TGCGCCAGCAGCTTGGGGGGGCAGGTGGTCTATGGCGGCTACACCTTC.

The rearrangement uses TRBV19 and TRBJ1-5; a weak D match, TRBD1 (6 bases). The length of the CDR3 is 16 residues. The V gene's germline CDR1 is LNHDA and CDR2 SQIVND (reference sequence). V lost 5 bases to trimming and J lost 2 bases, with 16 bases between them. The CDR3 region is CASSQTAGARNQPQHF. The CDR3 nucleotides are TGTGCCAGTAGTCAGACGGCGGGGGCTCGCAATCAGCCCCAGCATTTT. Together with reference TRBV19 and TRBJ1-5, the CDR3 gives the full variable domain: DGGITQSPKYLFRKEGQNVTLSCEQNLNHDAMYWYRQDPGQGLRLIYYSQIVNDFQKGDIAEGYSVSREKKESFPLTVTSAQKNPTAFYLCASSQTAGARNQPQHFGDGTRLSIL.

V is TRBV5-6 and J is TRBJ2-6, with D tentatively TRBD2 (5 bases). The V gene's germline CDR1 is SGHDT and CDR2 YYEEEE. Trimming removed 1 base at V and 2 bases at J, with 7 bases between. The CDR3 spans 15 residues. CDR3 sequence: CASSLSGTGANVLTF. CDR3 coding DNA: TGTGCCAGCAGCTTGTCGGGAACTGGGGCCAACGTCCTGACTTTC.

The chain is built from TRBV10-3 and TRBJ2-3; 10 bases agree with TRBD2. The junction had 5 bases not matched to a gene; V was cut back by 3 bases and J by 5 bases. This CDR3 is 15 amino acids long. Germline CDR1 and CDR2: ENHRY and SYGVKD. This CDR3 reads CAISDASGRRDTQYF. Written as DNA, the CDR3 is TGTGCCATCAGTGATGCTAGCGGGAGAAGAGATACGCAGTATTTT.

The gene calls are TRBV5-6 and TRBJ2-2; the D is unclear. The CDR3 length is 13 residues. Germline V gives CDR1 SGHDT, CDR2 YYEEEE. Trimming removed 0 bases from V and 4 bases from J, with 4 bases in between. DNA for the CDR3: TGTGCCAGCAGCTTGGTGGCCACCGGGGAGCTGTTTTTT. Translated: CASSLVATGELFF.